What follows are 21 T cell receptor beta chains derived from one specimen sequenced in a study of vaccination and CD4 T cells after COVID-19. Sequenced with the Oncomine TCR Beta short-read assay was DNA taken from cultured CD4+ T cells. TCRdb re-called the PCR reads through MiXCR, storing one row per CDR3 protein. The repertoire holds about 20,000 distinct CDR3 sequences, approximately 56% seen once, with 8% to 9% in the top ten. Sample treatment: approximately 9-day PBMC culture with coronavirus spike peptide pools or control peptides (ViraFEST assay). Antigen specificity for these receptors is unknown. The source material was CD4+ T cells from blood, cultured in vitro, sampled after SARS-CoV-2 vaccination. The receptors were sampled from a human donor who had recovered from COVID-19.

The chain is built from TRBV20-1 and TRBJ2-5, with a weak D call TRBD1 (6 bases). The CDR3 is 14 amino acids. CDR1 is DFQATT, CDR2 SNEGSKA, per germline (reference sequence). The germline V and J ends were trimmed by 0 bases and 5 bases, with 13 bases remaining between them. CDR3 nucleotides: TGCAGTGCTAGAGATCTCGTGCAGGGGGAGACCCAGTACTTC. This codes for CSARDLVQGETQYF.

CDR3 protein: CASSLTGGLTEAFF. The CDR3 DNA follows: TGTGCCAGCAGTTTGACAGGGGGCCTCACTGAAGCTTTCTTT. The gene calls are TRBV12-3 or TRBV12-4 and TRBJ1-1, with TRBD1 identical over 10 bases. The trim removed 3 bases at V and 4 bases at J, leaving 2 bases unmatched. The CDR3 has 14 amino acids.

This clonotype was detected only a few times. The V gene is TRBV7-8, the J gene TRBJ1-6; no firm D call. Germline V gene sequence: CDR1 SGHVS, CDR2 FQNEAQ. The CDR3 consists of 16 residues. The V end lost 6 bases, the J end lost 7 bases, and 19 bases lay between the germline ends. CDR3 DNA: TGTGCCAGCAGTCATCGGACCGTGAGAGGGAATTCACCCCTCCACTTT. Translating gives CASSHRTVRGNSPLHF.

V and J are TRBV5-1 and TRBJ2-7; D remains unclear. The CDR3 is 18 residues long. The germline V and J ends were trimmed by 2 bases and 0 bases, with 21 bases remaining between them. Germline-derived CDR1 and CDR2 are SGHRS and YFSETQ. The chain's CDR3 is CASSFSTPDQVTSYEQYF. CDR3 sequence (DNA): TGCGCCAGCAGCTTTTCCACTCCCGACCAGGTAACCTCCTACGAGCAGTACTTC.

Only a few counts were recorded for this clonotype. The genes are TRBV6-1 and TRBJ1-5, with D maybe TRBD1 (6 bases). Germline values: CDR1 MNHNS, CDR2 SASEGT. This CDR3 contains 15 residues. V was cut by 5 bases and J by 7 bases, with 18 bases left in between. As DNA, the CDR3 is TGTGCCAGCAGTAGGAACAGGGAAGGACACCAGCCCCAGCATTTT. Its protein product is CASSRNREGHQPQHF.

This clonotype occurred a few times. J is TRBJ1-1 and V is TRBV7-2, with D uncertain. V was cut by 5 bases and J by 0 bases, with 13 bases left in between. CDR1 SGHTA and CDR2 FQGNSA come from the germline V gene. The CDR3 has 15 amino acids. The chain's CDR3 is CASSPGNRLNTEAFF. For the CDR3, the DNA is TGTGCCAGCAGCCCAGGTAATCGGCTGAACACTGAAGCTTTCTTT. The entire variable domain, with the rest obtained from reference TRBV7-2 and TRBJ1-1, is as follows: GAGVSQSPSNKVTEKGKDVELRCDPISGHTALYWYRQSLGQGLEFLIYFQGNSAPDKSGLPSDRFSAERTGGSVSTLTIQRTQQEDSAVYLCASSPGNRLNTEAFFGQGTRLTVV.

The chain has TRBV6-1 and TRBJ2-6, with 8 bases identical to TRBD1. Looked up from germline, CDR1 is MNHNS and CDR2 is SASEGT. Trimming cost V 6 bases and J 2 bases; bases outside gene matches: 3. The CDR3 has 15 residues. This CDR3 reads CASRDRVTGANVLTF. CDR3 coding DNA: TGTGCCAGCAGGGACAGGGTTACTGGGGCCAACGTCCTGACTTTC.

V and J are TRBV6-2 or TRBV6-3 and TRBJ1-1; possible D gene TRBD1, 6 bases. This CDR3 is 17 amino acids long. Germline V gene data show CDR1 as MNHEY and CDR2 as SVGEGT. Trimming stripped 8 bases from V and 1 base from J, with 23 bases between. CDR3 sequence: CASLRILRGNRNTEAFF. DNA for the CDR3: TGTGCCAGCCTACGGATTCTAAGGGGGAATCGGAACACTGAAGCTTTCTTT.

The V and J genes are TRBV27 and TRBJ2-2, with D perhaps being TRBD1 or TRBD2 (6 bases each). Trimming took 5 bases from V and 12 from J, leaving 19 bases between them. The germline V gene has CDR1 MNHEY and CDR2 SMNVEV (reference sequence). The CDR3 is 14 residues long. CDR3 DNA: TGTGCCAGCAGTATTACCGGGGGCAGTATTAAGCTGTTTTTT. It specifies CASSITGGSIKLFF.

V usage is TRBV19 and J usage is TRBJ2-2; the D gene could be TRBD1 or TRBD2 (5 bases each). With 3 bases removed from V and 5 bases from J, the gap between germline ends came to 16 bases. The length of the CDR3 is 16 residues. CDR1 is LNHDA, CDR2 SQIVND, per germline (reference sequence). As DNA, the CDR3 is TGTGCCAGTAGTATCGGGAAGGGGAAAGAAACCGGGGAGCTGTTTTTT. Its protein product is CASSIGKGKETGELFF.

This chain joins TRBV20-1 and TRBJ2-7; 11 bases map to TRBD1. The CDR3 sequence is 14 residues long. V lost 5 bases to trimming and J lost 1 base; unmatched junction nucleotides: 4. The germline gives CDR1 DFQATT, CDR2 SNEGSKA (reference sequence). This chain's CDR3 is CSARDRGVSYEQYF. DNA for the CDR3: TGCAGTGCTCGGGACAGGGGGGTTTCCTACGAGCAGTACTTC.

The chain uses TRBV7-9 and TRBJ2-5; 7 bases fit TRBD2. J gave up 5 bases and V 5 bases, and 8 bases lay outside the gene matches. Germline V lookup: CDR1 SEHNR, CDR2 FQNEAQ (reference sequence). The CDR3 consists of 14 residues. The CDR3 DNA sequence: TGTGCCAGCAGCCTCCACTCCGGGGGGGAGACCCAGTACTTC. This gives the protein CASSLHSGGETQYF.

The chain has TRBV30 and TRBJ1-2; no clear D gene. The CDR3 runs 12 residues. Per the germline V gene, CDR1 is GTSNPN and CDR2 is SVGIG (reference sequence). V lost 0 bases and J 8 bases, leaving 10 bases between the germline ends. CDR3 in amino acids: CAWSVGSGGYTF. The CDR3 DNA sequence: TGTGCCTGGAGTGTAGGGTCTGGGGGCTACACCTTC.

Judged by abundance, this clonotype is medium-sized. The genes are TRBV20-1 and TRBJ1-1; D gene uncertain. Trimming shortened V by 3 bases and J by 7 bases, and 9 bases separated the two germline ends. Germline V gene data show CDR1 as DFQATT and CDR2 as SNEGSKA (reference sequence). This CDR3 is built from 11 residues. The CDR3 loop is CSARTKGEAFF. DNA of the CDR3: TGCAGTGCTAGGACAAAGGGTGAAGCTTTCTTT.

This clonotype has just a few counts. The chain couples TRBV20-1 to TRBJ2-3; 7 bases map to TRBD2. The trim removed 5 bases at V and 0 bases at J, leaving 11 bases unmatched. This CDR3 region has 16 residues. Germline V lookup: CDR1 DFQATT, CDR2 SNEGSKA (reference sequence). The CDR3 DNA reads TGCAGTGCTGCCCTCAGCGGGGTTTCTAGCACAGATACGCAGTATTTT. Its protein product is CSAALSGVSSTDTQYF.

This sequence joins TRBV7-9 and TRBJ1-1, with a tentative D call TRBD1 (6 bases). V was pared by 4 bases and J by 1 base, with 13 bases between. Germline values: CDR1 SEHNR, CDR2 FQNEAQ (reference sequence). This CDR3 is 15 amino acids long. The CDR3 reads CASSSPQGSNTEAFF. In DNA, the CDR3 is TGTGCCAGCAGCTCACCACAGGGATCGAACACTGAAGCTTTCTTT.

The chain couples TRBV7-3 to TRBJ1-1; D unresolved. Germline values: CDR1 SGHTA, CDR2 FQGTGA. Trimming cost V 5 bases and J 5 bases, with 12 bases left between them. The CDR3 is 13 amino acids. The CDR3 spells CASSRSGGTEAFF. The CDR3 DNA reads as TGTGCCAGCAGCCGCTCGGGTGGGACTGAAGCTTTCTTT.

The CDR3 reads CASSASSYNSPLHF. The CDR3, as DNA: TGTGCCAGCAGTGCGAGCTCCTATAATTCACCCCTCCACTTT. The J gene is TRBJ1-6, the V gene TRBV25-1; D gene uncertain. V lost 4 bases and J lost 0, with 4 bases in between. The CDR3 is made up of 14 amino acids. CDR1 is MGHDK and CDR2 is SYGVNS in the germline V gene.

This clonotype showed up just a few times. The chain uses TRBV7-8 and TRBJ2-2; 8 nucleotides match TRBD1. CDR3 length: 15 residues. V was clipped by 5 bases and J by 3 bases; unmatched bases: 5. Per germline, CDR1 SGHVS and CDR2 FQNEAQ. Here the CDR3 DNA reads TGTGCCAGCAGCCCAAGGACAGGGTACACCGGGGAGCTGTTTTTT. Translating it yields CASSPRTGYTGELFF.

The chain joins TRBV29-1 to TRBJ1-2; D is unclear. Trimming removed 5 bases from V and 5 bases from J, with 15 bases in between. The germline V gene has CDR1 SQVTM and CDR2 ANQGSEA. This CDR3 spans 13 amino acids. CDR3 region: CSVSSNGPYGYTF. CDR3 bases: TGCAGCGTTAGTTCTAACGGGCCTTATGGCTACACCTTC. The whole variable domain, filled in from reference TRBV29-1 and TRBJ1-2, reads SAVISQKPSRDICQRGTSLTIQCQVDSQVTMMFWYRQQPGQSLTLIATANQGSEATYESGFVIDKFPISRPNLTFSTLTVSNMSPEDSSIYLCSVSSNGPYGYTFGSGTRLTVV.

V and J are TRBV15 and TRBJ2-1, with unresolved D. Trimming took 1 base from V and 7 from J, leaving 5 bases between them. The CDR3 is 12 residues long. Germline assignment: CDR1 LNHNV and CDR2 YYDKDF (reference sequence). DNA of the CDR3: TGTGCCACCAGCAGAGTTAGGAATGAGCAGTTCTTC. This sequence encodes CATSRVRNEQFF.